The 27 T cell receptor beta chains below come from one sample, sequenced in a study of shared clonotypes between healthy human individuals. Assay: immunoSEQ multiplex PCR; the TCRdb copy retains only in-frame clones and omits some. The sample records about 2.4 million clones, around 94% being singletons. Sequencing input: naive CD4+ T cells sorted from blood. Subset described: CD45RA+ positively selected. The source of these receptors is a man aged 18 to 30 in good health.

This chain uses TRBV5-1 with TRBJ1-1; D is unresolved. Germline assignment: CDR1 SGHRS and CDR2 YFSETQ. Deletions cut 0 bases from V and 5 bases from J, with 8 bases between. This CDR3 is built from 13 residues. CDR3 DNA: TGCGCCAGCAGCTTGGTGGTGGATACTGAAGCTTTCTTT. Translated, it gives CASSLVVDTEAFF. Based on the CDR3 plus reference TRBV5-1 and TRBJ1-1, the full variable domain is KAGVTQTPRYLIKTRGQQVTLSCSPISGHRSVSWYQQTPGQGLQFLFEYFSETQRNKGNFPGRFSGRQFSNSRSEMNVSTLELGDSALYLCASSLVVDTEAFFGQGTRLTVV.

The CDR3 nucleotides read TGTGCTAGTGTGGAGCCCGGGGAACGTCAGCCCCAGCATTTT. It yields the protein CASVEPGERQPQHF. This sequence joins TRBV12-5 and TRBJ1-5; D is undetermined. CDR1 is LGHNT, CDR2 FRNRAP, per germline. The germline V and J ends were trimmed by 7 bases and 6 bases, with 16 bases remaining between them. There are 14 residues in the CDR3.

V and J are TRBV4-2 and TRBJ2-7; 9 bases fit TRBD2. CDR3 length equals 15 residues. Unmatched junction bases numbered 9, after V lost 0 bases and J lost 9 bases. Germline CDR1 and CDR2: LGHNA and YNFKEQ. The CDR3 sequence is CASSQEVSGGGSQYF. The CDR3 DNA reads TGTGCCAGCAGCCAAGAAGTTAGCGGGGGAGGTTCGCAGTACTTC.

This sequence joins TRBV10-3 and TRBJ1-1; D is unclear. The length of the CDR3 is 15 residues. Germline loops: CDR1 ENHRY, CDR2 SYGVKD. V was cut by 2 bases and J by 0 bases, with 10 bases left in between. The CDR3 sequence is CAISERLELNTEAFF. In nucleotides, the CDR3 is TGTGCCATCAGTGAGAGGTTAGAGCTGAACACTGAAGCTTTCTTT.

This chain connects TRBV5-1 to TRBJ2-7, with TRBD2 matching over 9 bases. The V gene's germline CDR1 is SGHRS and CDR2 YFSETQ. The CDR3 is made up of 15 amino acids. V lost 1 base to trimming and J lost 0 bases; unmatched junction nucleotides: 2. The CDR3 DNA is TGCGCCAGCAGCTTGAGCGGGAGGCTCTCCTACGAGCAGTACTTC. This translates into CASSLSGRLSYEQYF.

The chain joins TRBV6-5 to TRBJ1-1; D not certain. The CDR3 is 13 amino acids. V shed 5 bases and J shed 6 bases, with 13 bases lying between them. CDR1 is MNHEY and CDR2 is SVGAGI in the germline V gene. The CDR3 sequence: CASSRGIRAEAFF. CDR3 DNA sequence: TGTGCCAGCAGTCGGGGAATAAGGGCTGAAGCTTTCTTT.

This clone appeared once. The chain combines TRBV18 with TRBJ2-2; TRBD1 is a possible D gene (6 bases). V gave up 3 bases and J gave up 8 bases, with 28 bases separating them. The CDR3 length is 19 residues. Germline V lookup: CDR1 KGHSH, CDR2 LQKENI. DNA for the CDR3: TGTGCCAGCTCACCCCATATAATGACAGGAGCGGCTATGGATGGGGAGCTGTTTTTT. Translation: CASSPHIMTGAAMDGELFF.

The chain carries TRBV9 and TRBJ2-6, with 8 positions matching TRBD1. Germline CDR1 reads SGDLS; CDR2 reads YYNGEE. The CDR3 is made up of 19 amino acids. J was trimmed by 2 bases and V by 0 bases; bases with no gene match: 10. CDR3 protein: CASSVALSQGAPGANVLTF. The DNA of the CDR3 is TGTGCCAGCAGCGTAGCTTTATCGCAGGGGGCGCCTGGGGCCAACGTCCTGACTTTC.

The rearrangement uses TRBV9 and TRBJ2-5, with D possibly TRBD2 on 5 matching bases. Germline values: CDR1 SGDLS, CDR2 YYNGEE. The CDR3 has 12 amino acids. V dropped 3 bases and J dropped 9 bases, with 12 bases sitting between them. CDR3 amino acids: CASSDEGQAQYF. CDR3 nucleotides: TGTGCCAGCAGCGACGAGGGTCAGGCCCAGTACTTC.

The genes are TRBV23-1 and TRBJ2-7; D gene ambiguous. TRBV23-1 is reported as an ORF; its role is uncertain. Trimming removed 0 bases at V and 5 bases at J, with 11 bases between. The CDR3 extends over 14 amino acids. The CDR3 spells CASSQSLSVNEQYF. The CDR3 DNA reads TGCGCCAGCAGTCAATCCCTCAGCGTGAACGAGCAGTACTTC.

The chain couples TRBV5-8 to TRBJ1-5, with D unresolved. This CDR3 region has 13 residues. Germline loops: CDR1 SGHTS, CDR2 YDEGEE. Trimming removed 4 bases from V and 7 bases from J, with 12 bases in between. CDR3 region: CASSPTRIQPQHF. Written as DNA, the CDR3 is TGTGCCAGCAGCCCGACCAGGATACAGCCCCAGCATTTT.

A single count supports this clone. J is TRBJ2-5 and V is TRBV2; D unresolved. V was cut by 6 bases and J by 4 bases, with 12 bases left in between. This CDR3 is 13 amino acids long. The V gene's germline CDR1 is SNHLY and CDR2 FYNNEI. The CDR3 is CASRFRGPETQYF. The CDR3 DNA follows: TGTGCCAGCAGGTTCCGCGGCCCAGAGACCCAGTACTTC.

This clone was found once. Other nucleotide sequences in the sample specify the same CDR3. CDR3: CASSQAGGPYEQYF. The CDR3 DNA follows: TGCGCCAGCAGCCAAGCGGGAGGGCCCTACGAGCAGTACTTC. The chain has TRBV4-3 and TRBJ2-7, with 8 nucleotides matching TRBD2. Trimming took 1 base from V and 2 from J; bases not matched to a gene: 1. Germline V gives CDR1 LGHNA, CDR2 YSLEER. The CDR3 contains 14 residues.

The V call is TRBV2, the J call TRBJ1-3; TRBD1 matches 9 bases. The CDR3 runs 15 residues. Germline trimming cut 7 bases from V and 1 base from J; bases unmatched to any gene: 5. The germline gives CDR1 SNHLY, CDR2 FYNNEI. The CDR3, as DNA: TGTGCCAGCAACCTACAGGGGGCATCTGGAAACACCATATATTTT. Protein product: CASNLQGASGNTIYF. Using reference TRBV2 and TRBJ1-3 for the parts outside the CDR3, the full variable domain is EPEVTQTPSHQVTQMGQEVILRCVPISNHLYFYWYRQILGQKVEFLVSFYNNEISEKSEIFDDQFSVERPDGSNFTLKIRSTKLEDSAMYFCASNLQGASGNTIYFGEGSWLTVV.

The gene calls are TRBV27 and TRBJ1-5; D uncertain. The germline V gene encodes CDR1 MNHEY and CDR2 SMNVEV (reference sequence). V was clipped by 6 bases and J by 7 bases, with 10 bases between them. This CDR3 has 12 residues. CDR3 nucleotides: TGTGCCAGCAGCAACAGTATCCAGCCCCAGCATTTT. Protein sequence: CASSNSIQPQHF.

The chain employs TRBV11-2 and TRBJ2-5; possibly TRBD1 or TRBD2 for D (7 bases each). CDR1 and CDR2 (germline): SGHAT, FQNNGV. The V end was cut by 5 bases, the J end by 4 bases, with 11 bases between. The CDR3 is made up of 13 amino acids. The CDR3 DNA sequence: TGTGCCAGCAGCAGCGGGACAGTAGAGACCCAGTACTTC. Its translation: CASSSGTVETQYF.

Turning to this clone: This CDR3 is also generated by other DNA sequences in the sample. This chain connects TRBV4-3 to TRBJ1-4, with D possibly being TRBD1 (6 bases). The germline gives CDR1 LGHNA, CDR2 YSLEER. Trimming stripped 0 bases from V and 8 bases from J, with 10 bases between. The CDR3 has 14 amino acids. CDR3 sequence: CASSQDRGGEKLFF. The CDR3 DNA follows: TGCGCCAGCAGCCAAGACAGGGGTGGAGAAAAACTGTTTTTT.

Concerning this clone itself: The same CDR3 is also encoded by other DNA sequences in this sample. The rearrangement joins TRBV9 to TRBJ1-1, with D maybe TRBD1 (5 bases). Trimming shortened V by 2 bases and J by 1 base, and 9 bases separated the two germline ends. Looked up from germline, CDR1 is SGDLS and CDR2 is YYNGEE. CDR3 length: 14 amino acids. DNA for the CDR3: TGTGCCAGCAGCGTCCAGGGTGGGAACACTGAAGCTTTCTTT. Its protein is CASSVQGGNTEAFF.

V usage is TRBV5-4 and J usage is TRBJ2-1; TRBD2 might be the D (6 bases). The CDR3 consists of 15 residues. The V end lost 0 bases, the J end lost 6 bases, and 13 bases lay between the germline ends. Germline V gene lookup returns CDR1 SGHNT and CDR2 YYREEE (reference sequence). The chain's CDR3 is CASSLAIETSNEQFF. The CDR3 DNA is TGTGCCAGCAGCTTGGCCATTGAGACTAGCAATGAGCAGTTCTTC.

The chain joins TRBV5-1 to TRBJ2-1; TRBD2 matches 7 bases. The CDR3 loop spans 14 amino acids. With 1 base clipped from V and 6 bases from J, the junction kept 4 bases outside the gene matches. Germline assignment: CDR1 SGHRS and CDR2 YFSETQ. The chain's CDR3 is CASSLSSGFNEQFF. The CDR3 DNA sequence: TGCGCCAGCAGCTTGTCTAGCGGCTTCAATGAGCAGTTCTTC.

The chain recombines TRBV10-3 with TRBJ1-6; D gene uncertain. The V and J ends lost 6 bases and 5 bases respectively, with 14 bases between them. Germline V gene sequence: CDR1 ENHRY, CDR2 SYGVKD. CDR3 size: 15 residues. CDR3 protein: CAISPNRDHNSPLHF. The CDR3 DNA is TGTGCCATCAGCCCGAACCGTGACCATAATTCACCCCTCCACTTT.

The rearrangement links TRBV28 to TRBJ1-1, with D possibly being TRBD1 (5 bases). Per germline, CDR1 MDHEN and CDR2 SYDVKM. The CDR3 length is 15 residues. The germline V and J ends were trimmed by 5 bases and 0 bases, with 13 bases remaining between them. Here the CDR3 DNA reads TGTGCCAGCAGTCCCATAGACAGTTTGAACACTGAAGCTTTCTTT. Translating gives CASSPIDSLNTEAFF.

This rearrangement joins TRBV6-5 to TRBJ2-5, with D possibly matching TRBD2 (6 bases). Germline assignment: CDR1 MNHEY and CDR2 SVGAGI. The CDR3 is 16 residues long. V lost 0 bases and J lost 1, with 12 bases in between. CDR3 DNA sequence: TGTGCCAGCAGTTACTCGCCTCCGGGGGTCCAAGAGACCCAGTACTTC. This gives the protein CASSYSPPGVQETQYF.

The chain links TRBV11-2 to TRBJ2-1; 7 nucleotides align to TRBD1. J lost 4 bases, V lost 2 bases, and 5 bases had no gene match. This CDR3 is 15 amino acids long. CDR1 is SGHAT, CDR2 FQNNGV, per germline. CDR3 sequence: CASSLNKGQYNEQFF. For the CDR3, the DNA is TGTGCCAGCAGCTTAAATAAGGGACAGTACAATGAGCAGTTCTTC.

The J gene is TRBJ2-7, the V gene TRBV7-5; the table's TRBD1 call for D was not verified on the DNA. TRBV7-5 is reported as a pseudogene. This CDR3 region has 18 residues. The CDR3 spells CARSFTDPDRGCSYEQYF. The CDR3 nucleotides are TGTGCCAGAAGCTTTACGGATCCGGACAGGGGATGCTCCTACGAGCAGTACTTC.

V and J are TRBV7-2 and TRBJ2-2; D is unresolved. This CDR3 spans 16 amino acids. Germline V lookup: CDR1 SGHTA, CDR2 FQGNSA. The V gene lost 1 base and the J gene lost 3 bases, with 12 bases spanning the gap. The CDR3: CASSLVAGLDTGELFF. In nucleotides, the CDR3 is TGTGCCAGCAGCTTAGTTGCCGGGCTGGACACCGGGGAGCTGTTTTTT.

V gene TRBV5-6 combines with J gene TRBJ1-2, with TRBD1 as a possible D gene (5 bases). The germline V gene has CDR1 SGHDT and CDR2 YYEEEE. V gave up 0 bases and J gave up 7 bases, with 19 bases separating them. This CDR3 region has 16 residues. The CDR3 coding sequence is TGTGCCAGCAGCTTGGGGGGGACGTTTGTTACCACTGGCTACACCTTC. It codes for CASSLGGTFVTTGYTF.